The entry that follows covers one TCR beta chain sequence. The sample comes from a study of blood T cell repertoires in COVID-19. Study context: In each case, the material was cDNA or gDNA derived from T cells, B-cell-depleted T cells, or PBMCs.

Source study methods: Cell counts per sample came from amplifying reference gene primers. Some clones are missing from TCRdb's copy, which holds only in-frame ones; the method was immunoSEQ multiplex PCR. V, J and clone size reflect that table, while D and trimming were determined from the DNA. The sample contains some 100,000 clones, around 84% of which appear only once. CDR1 SGHDN and CDR2 FVKESK come from the germline V gene. The CDR3 has 17 amino acids. V was clipped by 4 bases and J by 8 bases; unmatched bases: 17. Sample: peripheral blood. The chain recombines TRBV14 with TRBJ2-1; 7 bases agree with TRBD1. The source is a woman over 75 with active or convalescent COVID-19. Here the CDR3 reads CASSLYAGRGRWDEQFF. The CDR3 DNA sequence: TGTGCCAGCAGCCTATACGCAGGCAGGGGGAGATGGGATGAGCAGTTCTTC.